The sequence of this T cell receptor beta chain was determined in a study of T-cell reconstitution after alpha-beta-depleted transplantation in children. The CDR3 runs to 13 residues. Per germline, CDR1 MGHRA and CDR2 YSYEKL. Trimming removed 4 bases at V and 5 bases at J, with 11 bases between. This clonotype appeared many times. TCRbeta library construction was performed incorporating unique molecular identifiers. TCRdb itself ran the PCR reads through MiXCR, one entry per CDR3 protein. This table has around 680,000 distinct CDR3 sequences, 16% appearing once. The chain links TRBV4-1 to TRBJ1-1; D ambiguous. The sample in question was PBMCs from the stem cell graft donor, obtained from the stem cell graft. The sequence was collected from a human donor who donated a stem cell graft to a child with acute myeloid leukemia. CDR3 nucleotides: TGCGCCAGCAGCCGCGAGAGTGGGACTGAAGCTTTCTTT. Translated, it gives CASSRESGTEAFF.